This T cell receptor (beta chain) is drawn from a study of cytomegalovirus exposure and HLA in healthy donors. This clone was detected only once. Its antigen is undetermined. The study, taken as a whole, reports: Subsequent analysis showed first-cohort TCR clusters tending to co-occur in some 110 validation repertoires. Among TCR beta chains, those listed as cytomegalovirus-associated numbered about 150.

Germline CDR1 reads SGHTA; CDR2 reads FQGNSA. This CDR3 has 17 residues. J was trimmed by 0 bases and V by 1 base; bases with no gene match: 4. Measured with immunoSEQ multiplex PCR; TCRdb has only the in-frame clones, and not every one. The sample has approximately 54,000 clones, approximately 90% seen once. The chain employs TRBV7-2 and TRBJ1-3; 9 bases align to TRBD1. Sequenced sample: PBMCs. This sequence was found in a woman aged 18-29 years in good health and CMV-seropositive. As DNA, the CDR3 is TGTGCCAGCAGCTTAGTAGGGACAGGGAGCTCTGGAAACACCATATATTTT. As protein: CASSLVGTGSSGNTIYF.